The 26 T cell receptor beta chains below were found in one sample sequenced in a study of T cell responses to AZD1222 COVID-19 vaccine. Libraries were prepared by immunoSEQ multiplex PCR; TCRdb keeps only in-frame clonotypes and omits some of them. The sample records around 130,000 clones, roughly 93% being singletons. The material sequenced was peripheral blood, taken on day 0 of AZD1222 vaccination. All receptors derive from an adult in good health.

The CDR3 sequence: CASSLPLQETQYF. The DNA of the CDR3 is TGTGCCAGCAGCTTGCCCCTCCAAGAGACCCAGTACTTC. The V call is TRBV7-9, the J call TRBJ2-5; D remains ambiguous. The CDR3 consists of 13 residues. Trimming shortened V by 3 bases and J by 1 base, and 6 bases separated the two germline ends. CDR1 and CDR2 (germline): SEHNR, FQNEAQ (reference sequence).

CDR3 region: CASSPQVNTEAFF. As DNA, the CDR3 is TGTGCCAGCAGCCCCCAAGTGAACACTGAAGCTTTCTTT. The V gene is TRBV12-3 or TRBV12-4, the J gene TRBJ1-1; D is uncertain. The CDR3 is 13 residues long. V was cut by 6 bases and J by 0 bases, with 8 bases left in between.

The chain is built from TRBV18 and TRBJ2-7; 11 bases agree with TRBD2. Germline-derived CDR1 and CDR2 are KGHSH and LQKENI. Trimming at V came to 5 bases and at J to 4 bases, leaving 4 bases not matched to a gene. This CDR3 is built from 14 residues. CDR3 DNA: TGTGCCAGCTCAACTAGCGGGAGTAAATACGAGCAGTACTTC. This translates into CASSTSGSKYEQYF.

The V call is TRBV12-3 or TRBV12-4, the J call TRBJ2-7; D might be TRBD2 (5 bases). V shed 4 bases and J shed 0 bases, with 7 bases lying between them. The CDR3 runs to 13 residues. CDR3: CASSYRDSYEQYF. The CDR3 nucleotides are TGTGCCAGCAGTTACCGGGACTCCTACGAGCAGTACTTC.

The rearrangement uses TRBV7-3 and TRBJ2-1, with TRBD2 matching 7 bases. V shed 5 bases and J 8 bases; nucleotides not matched to a gene: 12. The CDR3 covers 15 residues. Germline V lookup: CDR1 SGHTA, CDR2 FQGTGA. CDR3 sequence reads: CASSVAAGEWDEQFF. The CDR3 DNA reads as TGTGCCAGCAGCGTAGCGGCGGGAGAGTGGGATGAGCAGTTCTTC.

This clone is a singleton in its sample. V usage is TRBV5-1 and J usage is TRBJ2-5, with D perhaps matching TRBD2 (6 bases). The germline V and J ends were trimmed by 6 bases and 4 bases, with 13 bases remaining between them. The CDR3 has 13 amino acids. Germline V CDR1 and CDR2: SGHRS, YFSETQ. The CDR3 is CASKEGAAETQYF. CDR3 in DNA: TGCGCCAGCAAGGAGGGAGCAGCAGAGACCCAGTACTTC.

The chain is built from TRBV2 and TRBJ1-2; the D gene is possibly TRBD1 (6 bases). Germline V gene data show CDR1 as SNHLY and CDR2 as FYNNEI. V was pared by 4 bases and J by 8 bases, with 14 bases between. The CDR3 has 13 amino acids. CDR3 bases: TGTGCCAGCAGTGTGCGACAGGCAGACGGCTACACCTTC. Translated, it gives CASSVRQADGYTF.

The chain joins TRBV3-1 (or the pseudogene TRBV3-2) to TRBJ1-1; D ambiguous. Germline V lookup: CDR1 LGHDT, CDR2 YNNKEL (reference sequence). V lost 1 base, J lost 11 bases, and 8 bases lay in between. The length of the CDR3 is 11 residues. For the CDR3, the DNA is TGTGCCAGCAGCCAAGGGCAAGGGGCTTTCTTT. It encodes CASSQGQGAFF.

V is TRBV7-2 and J is TRBJ1-4, with D maybe TRBD1 (5 bases). The CDR3 is 16 amino acids. Looked up from germline, CDR1 is SGHTA and CDR2 is FQGNSA. V dropped 5 bases and J dropped 2 bases, with 15 bases sitting between them. Here the CDR3 reads CASSQGGGATNEKLFF. CDR3 sequence (DNA): TGTGCCAGCAGCCAAGGCGGAGGGGCTACTAATGAAAAACTGTTTTTT.

This clone was recorded a few times. The chain employs TRBV10-3 and TRBJ2-2; possibly TRBD1 or TRBD2 for D (5 bases each). The CDR3 runs 15 residues. Germline loops: CDR1 ENHRY, CDR2 SYGVKD. The germline V and J ends were trimmed by 8 bases and 6 bases, with 19 bases remaining between them. The CDR3 nucleotides are TGTGCCATCCGCGACGGGGAGACGGGGCCCGGGGAGCTGTTTTTT. As protein: CAIRDGETGPGELFF.

This clone was detected only a few times. V gene TRBV18 combines with J gene TRBJ1-1, with 8 bases identical to TRBD1. The V gene end was trimmed by 3 bases and the J gene end by 5 bases; junction bases not matched to a gene: 2. The CDR3 has 13 residues. Germline values: CDR1 KGHSH, CDR2 LQKENI. The CDR3 loop is CASSPRGQTEAFF. The CDR3, as DNA: TGTGCCAGCTCACCCAGGGGGCAAACTGAAGCTTTCTTT.

The rearrangement uses TRBV15 and TRBJ1-6; 7 bases line up with TRBD1. Looked up from germline, CDR1 is LNHNV and CDR2 is YYDKDF (reference sequence). The CDR3 length is 16 residues. V gave up 5 bases and J gave up 5 bases; unmatched junction bases: 9. CDR3 sequence: CATSPGGGIDNSPLHF. In nucleotides, the CDR3 is TGTGCCACCAGCCCGGGAGGGGGCATCGATAATTCACCCCTCCACTTT.

The chain links TRBV27 to TRBJ1-2; possible D gene TRBD1, 5 bases. The CDR3 consists of 16 residues. Germline assignment: CDR1 MNHEY and CDR2 SMNVEV (reference sequence). V lost 2 bases and J lost 8, with 21 bases in between. The CDR3 loop reads CASSLRVGGTAKGYTF. Written as DNA, the CDR3 is TGTGCCAGCAGTTTACGGGTGGGGGGGACCGCCAAGGGCTACACCTTC.

This chain links TRBV19 with TRBJ1-2, with TRBD1 as a possible D gene (5 bases). The CDR3 has 16 amino acids. Trimming took off 2 bases at V and 8 bases at J, with 21 bases between the two ends. The germline V gene has CDR1 LNHDA and CDR2 SQIVND (reference sequence). The CDR3 region is CASSISDMGPQSGYTF. The CDR3 region has the DNA TGTGCCAGTAGTATATCGGACATGGGGCCTCAAAGCGGCTACACCTTC.

This sequence joins TRBV6-2 or TRBV6-3 and TRBJ2-1; D is unresolved. Between the trimmed V and J ends, which lost 5 bases and 4 bases, there was a span of 15 bases. This CDR3 is 15 amino acids long. Germline V gives CDR1 MNHEY, CDR2 SVGEGT. CDR3: CASSGSAGLYNEQFF. DNA of the CDR3: TGTGCCAGCAGTGGGTCTGCTGGGCTATACAATGAGCAGTTCTTC.

This chain connects TRBV3-1 (or the pseudogene TRBV3-2) to TRBJ1-2; D not resolved. This CDR3 has 12 amino acids. Looked up from germline, CDR1 is LGHDT and CDR2 is YNNKEL (reference sequence). The V gene lost 4 bases and the J gene lost 4 bases, with 7 bases spanning the gap. CDR3 DNA: TGTGCCAGCAGCCTCGTAGGCTATGGCTACACCTTC. Translation: CASSLVGYGYTF.

This clone has just one count. V is TRBV19 and J is TRBJ2-7, with TRBD2 matching over 7 bases. The CDR3 extends over 16 amino acids. Germline CDR1 LNHDA, CDR2 SQIVND (reference sequence). V was pared by 0 bases and J by 1 base, with 6 bases of the junction left unmatched. CDR3 sequence: CASSIDAGVRSYEQYF. The CDR3 nucleotides are TGTGCCAGTAGTATAGATGCGGGAGTACGTTCCTACGAGCAGTACTTC.

The gene calls are TRBV5-4 and TRBJ1-1; TRBD1 matches 8 bases. There are 13 residues in the CDR3. CDR1 is SGHNT, CDR2 YYREEE, per germline (reference sequence). J lost 11 bases, V lost 5 bases, and 11 bases had no gene match. The CDR3 DNA is TGTGCCAGCAGGACGGACAGGGCGGGCTCGGCTTTCTTT. Translation gives CASRTDRAGSAFF.

This chain uses TRBV7-9 with TRBJ2-7; TRBD2 aligns across 8 bases. The CDR3 covers 16 residues. Germline V gene sequence: CDR1 SEHNR, CDR2 FQNEAQ (reference sequence). J gave up 3 bases and V 4 bases, and 11 bases lay outside the gene matches. In nucleotides, the CDR3 is TGTGCCAGCAGCTCTAAACCGGGACTAGTAAACTACGAGCAGTACTTC. Amino acid sequence: CASSSKPGLVNYEQYF.

The J gene is TRBJ2-1, the V gene TRBV6-2 or TRBV6-3; TRBD2 agrees at 9 bases. Germline assignment: CDR1 MNHEY and CDR2 SVGEGT. J lost 7 bases, V lost 0 bases, and 4 bases had no gene match. This CDR3 is 15 amino acids long. The CDR3 protein is CASSYSGLALNEQFF. DNA of the CDR3: TGTGCCAGCAGTTACTCGGGACTAGCCTTAAATGAGCAGTTCTTC.

The genes are TRBV7-2 and TRBJ1-2, with unresolved D. Per germline, CDR1 SGHTA and CDR2 FQGNSA. CDR3 size: 14 residues. V lost 1 base and J 5 bases, leaving 11 bases between the germline ends. As DNA, the CDR3 is TGTGCCAGCAGCTTAGGCGGGAGCGCATATGGCTACACCTTC. Its translation: CASSLGGSAYGYTF. Variable domain in full (rest from reference TRBV7-2 and TRBJ1-2): GAGVSQSPSNKVTEKGKDVELRCDPISGHTALYWYRQSLGQGLEFLIYFQGNSAPDKSGLPSDRFSAERTGGSVSTLTIQRTQQEDSAVYLCASSLGGSAYGYTFGSGTRLTVV.

V usage is TRBV18 and J usage is TRBJ2-1; 10 nucleotides line up with TRBD2. J was trimmed by 4 bases and V by 3 bases; bases with no gene match: 9. From germline, CDR1 is KGHSH and CDR2 LQKENI. The CDR3 totals 17 residues. CDR3 bases: TGTGCCAGCTCACCGGAAATTGGGACTAGCGCGTACAATGAGCAGTTCTTC. Encoded protein: CASSPEIGTSAYNEQFF.

CDR3 residues: CAWSVREQTQYF. The DNA for the CDR3 is TGTGCCTGGAGTGTCCGGGAGCAGACCCAGTACTTC. The chain is built from TRBV30 and TRBJ2-5; perhaps TRBD2 as D (6 bases). Trimming took off 0 bases at V and 6 bases at J, with 8 bases between the two ends. Germline loops: CDR1 GTSNPN, CDR2 SVGIG (reference sequence). The CDR3 is made up of 12 amino acids.

The rearrangement joins TRBV5-6 to TRBJ2-7, with 10 bases identical to TRBD2. V was pared by 4 bases and J by 2 bases, with 6 bases of the junction left unmatched. The CDR3 totals 15 residues. Germline loops: CDR1 SGHDT, CDR2 YYEEEE. CDR3 nucleotides: TGTGCCAGCAGCCCTGGAGCGGGAGGGCCCTACGAGCAGTACTTC. Amino acid sequence: CASSPGAGGPYEQYF.

The chain uses TRBV12-3 or TRBV12-4 and TRBJ1-2; D call uncertain. Trimming stripped 1 base from V and 4 bases from J, with 7 bases between. This CDR3 is 13 amino acids long. CDR3 sequence: CASSLGGRYGYTF. DNA of the CDR3: TGTGCCAGCAGTTTAGGAGGCCGCTATGGCTACACCTTC.

The genes are TRBV10-3 and TRBJ1-5; tentative D call: TRBD1 (6 bases). Looked up from germline, CDR1 is ENHRY and CDR2 is SYGVKD. The CDR3 is 17 residues long. V lost 0 bases, J lost 4 bases, and 16 bases lay in between. CDR3 bases: TGTGCCATCAGTGAGTCGACTCTTAGGACAGAGAATCAGCCCCAGCATTTT. It yields the protein CAISESTLRTENQPQHF.